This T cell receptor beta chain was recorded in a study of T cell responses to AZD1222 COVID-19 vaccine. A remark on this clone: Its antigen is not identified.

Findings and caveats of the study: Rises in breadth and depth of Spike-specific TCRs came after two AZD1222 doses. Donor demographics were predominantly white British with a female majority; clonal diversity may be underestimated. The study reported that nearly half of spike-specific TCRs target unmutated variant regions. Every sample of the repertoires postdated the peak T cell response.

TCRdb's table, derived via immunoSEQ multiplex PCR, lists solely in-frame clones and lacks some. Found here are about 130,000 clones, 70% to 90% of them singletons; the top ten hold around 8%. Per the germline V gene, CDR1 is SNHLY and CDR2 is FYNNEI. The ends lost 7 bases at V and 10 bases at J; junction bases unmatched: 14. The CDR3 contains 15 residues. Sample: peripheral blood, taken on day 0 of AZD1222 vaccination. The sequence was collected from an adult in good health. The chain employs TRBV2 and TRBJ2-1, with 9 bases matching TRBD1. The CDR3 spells CASTWVGQGSVEQFF. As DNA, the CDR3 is TGTGCCAGCACGTGGGTGGGACAGGGTTCCGTGGAGCAGTTCTTC.